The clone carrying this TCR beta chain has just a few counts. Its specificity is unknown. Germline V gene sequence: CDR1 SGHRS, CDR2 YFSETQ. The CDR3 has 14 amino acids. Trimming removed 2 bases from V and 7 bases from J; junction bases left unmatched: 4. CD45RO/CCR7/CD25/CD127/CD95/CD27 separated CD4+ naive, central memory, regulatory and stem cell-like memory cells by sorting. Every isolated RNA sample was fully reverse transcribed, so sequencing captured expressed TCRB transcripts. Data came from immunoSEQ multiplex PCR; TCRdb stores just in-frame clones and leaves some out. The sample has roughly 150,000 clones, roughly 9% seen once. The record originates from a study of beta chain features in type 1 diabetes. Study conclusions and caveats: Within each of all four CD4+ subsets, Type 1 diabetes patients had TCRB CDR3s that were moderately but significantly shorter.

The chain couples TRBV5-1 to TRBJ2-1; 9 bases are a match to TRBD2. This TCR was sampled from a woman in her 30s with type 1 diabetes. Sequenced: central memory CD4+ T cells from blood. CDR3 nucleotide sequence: TGCGCCAGCAGCTTCCGGACTAGCGCGAATGAGCAGTTCTTC. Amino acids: CASSFRTSANEQFF.